This TCR beta chain was observed in a study of T-cell memory formation after mild COVID-19. The overall study: Largely donor-specific sequence clusters came from two donors.

The table lists this clonotype with a few counts. A single record per CDR3 protein comes from TCRdb applying MiXCR to the 5' RACE reads. The sample lists approximately 450,000 distinct CDR3 sequences; 15% to 20% were seen once. The CDR3 has 15 amino acids. Germline V lookup: CDR1 SGHTA, CDR2 FQGNSA. V lost 1 base to trimming and J lost 5 bases; unmatched junction nucleotides: 5. The sequencing input was PBMCs or a T cell subset sorted from them (not recorded which). This chain uses TRBV7-2 with TRBJ2-4; 7 nucleotides match TRBD2. This clonotype originated in an adult woman who had mild COVID-19 (a few samples of this study predate the infection). Cell type and time point are not known. The CDR3, as DNA: TGTGCCAGCAGCTTAGGGGGAGGGTACCAAAACATTCAGTACTTC. Translating it yields CASSLGGGYQNIQYF.